The present T cell receptor (beta chain) was sequenced within a study of regulatory T cells in long-lasting Graves disease. TCR beta libraries were built with iRepertoire HTBI primers and Arm-PCR of CDR3 regions. One entry per CDR3 protein, called by TCRdb with MiXCR from the multiplex PCR reads. Of over 300,000 distinct CDR3 sequences in the sample, 15% are singletons; the top ten hold about a fifth. With 5 bases removed from V and 5 bases from J, the gap between germline ends came to 16 bases. The CDR3 contains 15 residues. At least ten counts were recorded for this clonotype. Time point of the sample: newly diagnosed GD, antithyroid drugs for less than 3 months. Preparation of the TCR library used RNA extracted from PBMCs.

Specimen: peripheral blood mononuclear cells (PBMCs), collected at new diagnosis, from a patient treated with antithyroid drugs. The V and J genes are TRBV12-3 or TRBV12-4 and TRBJ2-1; D may be TRBD2 (7 bases). This sequence was found in a female donor with Graves disease. The CDR3 loop reads CASSGPGGNNNEQFF. In DNA form, the CDR3 reads TGTGCCAGCAGTGGACCGGGGGGCAACAACAATGAGCAGTTCTTC.